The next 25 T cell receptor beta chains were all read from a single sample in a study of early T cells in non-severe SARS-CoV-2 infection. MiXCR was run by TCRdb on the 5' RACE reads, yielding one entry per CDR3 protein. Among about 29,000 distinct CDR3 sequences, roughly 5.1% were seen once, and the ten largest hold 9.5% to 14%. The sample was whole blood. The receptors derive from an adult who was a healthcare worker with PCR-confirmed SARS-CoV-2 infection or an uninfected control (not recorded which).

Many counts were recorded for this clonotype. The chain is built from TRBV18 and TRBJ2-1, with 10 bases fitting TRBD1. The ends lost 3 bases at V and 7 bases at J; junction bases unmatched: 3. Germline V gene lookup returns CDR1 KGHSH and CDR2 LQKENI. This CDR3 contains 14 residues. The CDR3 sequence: CASSPRQGANEQFF. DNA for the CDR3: TGTGCCAGCTCACCCCGACAGGGGGCGAATGAGCAGTTCTTC. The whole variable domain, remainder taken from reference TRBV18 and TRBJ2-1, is NAGVMQNPRHLVRRRGQEARLRCSPMKGHSHVYWYRQLPEEGLKFMVYLQKENIIDESGMPKERFSAEFPKEGPSILRIQQVVRGDSAAYFCASSPRQGANEQFFGPGTRLTVL.

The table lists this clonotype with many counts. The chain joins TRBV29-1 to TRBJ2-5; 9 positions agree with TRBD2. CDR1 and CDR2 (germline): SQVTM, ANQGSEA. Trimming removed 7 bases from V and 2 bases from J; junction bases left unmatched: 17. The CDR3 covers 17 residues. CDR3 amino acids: CSGRQFGLGLAQETQYF. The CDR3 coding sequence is TGCAGCGGCCGGCAATTTGGCCTCGGACTAGCGCAAGAGACCCAGTACTTC.

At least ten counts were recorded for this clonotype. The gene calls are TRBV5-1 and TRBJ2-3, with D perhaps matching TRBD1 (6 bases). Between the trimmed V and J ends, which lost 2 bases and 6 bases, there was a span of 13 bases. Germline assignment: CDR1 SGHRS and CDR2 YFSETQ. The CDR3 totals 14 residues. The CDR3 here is CASSLGQSADTQYF. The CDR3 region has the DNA TGCGCCAGCAGCTTAGGACAGTCGGCGGATACGCAGTATTTT.

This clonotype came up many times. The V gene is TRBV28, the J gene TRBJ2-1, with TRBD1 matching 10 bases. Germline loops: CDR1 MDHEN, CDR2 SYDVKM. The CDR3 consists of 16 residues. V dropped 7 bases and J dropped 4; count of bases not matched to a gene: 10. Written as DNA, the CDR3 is TGTGCCAGCACCGGGGCGGGACAGGGGTTTTACAATGAGCAGTTCTTC. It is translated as CASTGAGQGFYNEQFF.

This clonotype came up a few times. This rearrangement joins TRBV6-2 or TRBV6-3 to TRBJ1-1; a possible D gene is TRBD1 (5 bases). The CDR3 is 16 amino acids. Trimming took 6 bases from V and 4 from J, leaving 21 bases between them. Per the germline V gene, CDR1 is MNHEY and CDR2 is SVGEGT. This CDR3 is CASRPSFWGFGTEAFF. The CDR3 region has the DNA TGTGCCAGCAGACCTTCCTTTTGGGGGTTCGGCACTGAAGCTTTCTTT.

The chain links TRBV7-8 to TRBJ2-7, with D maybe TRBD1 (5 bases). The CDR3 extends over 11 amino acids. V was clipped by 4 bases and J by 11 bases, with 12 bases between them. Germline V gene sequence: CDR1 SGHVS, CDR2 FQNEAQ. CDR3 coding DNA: TGTGCCAGCAGCTCAGGGTGGCAGAAGTACTTC. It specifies CASSSGWQKYF.

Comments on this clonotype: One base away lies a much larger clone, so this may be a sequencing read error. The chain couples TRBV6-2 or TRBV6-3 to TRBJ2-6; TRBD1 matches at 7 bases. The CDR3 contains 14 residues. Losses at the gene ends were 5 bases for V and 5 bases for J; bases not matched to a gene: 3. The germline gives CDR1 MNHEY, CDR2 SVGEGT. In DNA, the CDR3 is TGTGCCAGCAGTACAGGGGCCAGGGCCAACGTCCTGACTTTC. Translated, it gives CASSTGARANVLTF.

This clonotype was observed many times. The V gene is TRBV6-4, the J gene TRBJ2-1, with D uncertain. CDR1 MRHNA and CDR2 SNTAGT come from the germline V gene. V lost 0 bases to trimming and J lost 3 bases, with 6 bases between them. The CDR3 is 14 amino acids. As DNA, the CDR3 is TGTGCCAGCAGTGACTCGTCCGACTACAATGAGCAGTTCTTC. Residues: CASSDSSDYNEQFF.

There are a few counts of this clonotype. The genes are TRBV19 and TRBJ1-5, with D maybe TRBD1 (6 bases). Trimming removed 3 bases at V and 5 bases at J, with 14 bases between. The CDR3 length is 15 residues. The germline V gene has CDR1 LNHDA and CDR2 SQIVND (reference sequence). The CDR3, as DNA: TGTGCCAGTAGTATTTCGGGGGCCGTCCATCAGCCCCAGCATTTT. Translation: CASSISGAVHQPQHF.

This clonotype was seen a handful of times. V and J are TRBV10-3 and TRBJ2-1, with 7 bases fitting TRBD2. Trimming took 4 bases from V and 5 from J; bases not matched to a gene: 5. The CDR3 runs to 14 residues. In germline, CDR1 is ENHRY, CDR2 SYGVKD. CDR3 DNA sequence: TGTGCCATCAGTGCCCGGGGGGACGACAATGAGCAGTTCTTC. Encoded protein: CAISARGDDNEQFF.

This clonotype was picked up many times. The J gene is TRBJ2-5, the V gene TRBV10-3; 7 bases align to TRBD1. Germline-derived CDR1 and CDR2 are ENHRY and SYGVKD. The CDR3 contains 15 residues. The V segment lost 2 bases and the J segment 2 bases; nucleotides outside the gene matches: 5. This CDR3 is CAISENRGNQETQYF. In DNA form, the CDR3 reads TGTGCCATCAGTGAGAACAGGGGAAATCAAGAGACCCAGTACTTC.

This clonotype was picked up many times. CDR3 nucleotides: TGTGCCAGCAGTTACTACTTGACAAACGCGAACACCGGGGAGCTGTTTTTT. Translated, it gives CASSYYLTNANTGELFF. V is TRBV6-5 and J is TRBJ2-2, with D unresolved. The CDR3 is 17 residues long. Trimming stripped 1 base from V and 0 bases from J, with 12 bases between. CDR1 is MNHEY and CDR2 is SVGAGI in the germline V gene.

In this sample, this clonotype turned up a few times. For the CDR3, the DNA is TGTGCCAGCAGCTTAAGTTTGTCGGGTAACCCTCACTCTGGAAACACCATATATTTT. Translated, it gives CASSLSLSGNPHSGNTIYF. This sequence joins TRBV7-9 and TRBJ1-3, with D uncertain. Trimming stripped 2 bases from V and 0 bases from J, with 20 bases between. The CDR3 sequence is 19 residues long. Germline V gives CDR1 SEHNR, CDR2 FQNEAQ (reference sequence).

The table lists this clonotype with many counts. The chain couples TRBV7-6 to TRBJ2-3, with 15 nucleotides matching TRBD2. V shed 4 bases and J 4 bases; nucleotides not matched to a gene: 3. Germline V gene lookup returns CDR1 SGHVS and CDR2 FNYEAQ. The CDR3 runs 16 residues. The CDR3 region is CASSSGLAGGPDTQYF. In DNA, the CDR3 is TGTGCCAGCAGCTCTGGACTAGCGGGAGGGCCAGATACGCAGTATTTT.

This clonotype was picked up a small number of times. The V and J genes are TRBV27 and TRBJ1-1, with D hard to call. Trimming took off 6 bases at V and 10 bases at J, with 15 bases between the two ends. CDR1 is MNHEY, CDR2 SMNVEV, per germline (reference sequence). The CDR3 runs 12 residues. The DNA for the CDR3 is TGTGCCAGCAGCCCGACTCAATCGGCAGCTTTCTTT. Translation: CASSPTQSAAFF.

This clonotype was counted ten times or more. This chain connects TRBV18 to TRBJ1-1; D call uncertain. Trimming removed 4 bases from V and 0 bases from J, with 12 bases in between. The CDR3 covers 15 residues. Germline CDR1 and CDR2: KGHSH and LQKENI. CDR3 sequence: CASSRTVGLNTEAFF. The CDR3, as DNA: TGTGCCAGCTCACGAACTGTGGGGTTGAACACTGAAGCTTTCTTT.

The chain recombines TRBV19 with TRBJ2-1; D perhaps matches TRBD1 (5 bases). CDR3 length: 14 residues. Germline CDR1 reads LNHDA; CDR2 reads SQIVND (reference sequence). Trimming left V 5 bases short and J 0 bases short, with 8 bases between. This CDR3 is CASSRGASYNEQFF. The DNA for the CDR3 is TGTGCCAGTAGTCGTGGGGCCTCCTACAATGAGCAGTTCTTC.

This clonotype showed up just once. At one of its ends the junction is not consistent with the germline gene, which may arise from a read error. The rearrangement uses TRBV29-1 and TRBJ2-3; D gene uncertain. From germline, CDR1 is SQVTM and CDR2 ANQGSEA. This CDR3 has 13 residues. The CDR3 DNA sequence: TGCAGCGTTGAACTCCCGACGGCAGATATGCAGTATTTT. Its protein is CSVELPTADMQYF.

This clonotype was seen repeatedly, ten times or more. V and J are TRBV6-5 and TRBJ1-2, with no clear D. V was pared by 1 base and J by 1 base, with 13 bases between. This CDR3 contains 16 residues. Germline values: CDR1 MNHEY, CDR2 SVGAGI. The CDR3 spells CASSYLTRKGNYGYTF. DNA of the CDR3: TGTGCCAGCAGTTACTTGACTCGTAAGGGTAACTATGGCTACACCTTC.

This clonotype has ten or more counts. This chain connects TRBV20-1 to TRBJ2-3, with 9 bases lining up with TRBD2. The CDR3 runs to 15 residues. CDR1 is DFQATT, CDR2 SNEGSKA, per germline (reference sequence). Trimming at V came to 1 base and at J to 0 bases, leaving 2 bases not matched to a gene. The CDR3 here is CSARATSGSTDTQYF. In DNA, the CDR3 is TGCAGTGCTAGAGCTACTAGCGGGAGCACAGATACGCAGTATTTT.

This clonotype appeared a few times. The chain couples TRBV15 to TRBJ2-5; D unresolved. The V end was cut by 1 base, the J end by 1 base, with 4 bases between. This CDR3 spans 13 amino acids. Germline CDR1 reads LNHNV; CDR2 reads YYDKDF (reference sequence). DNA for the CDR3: TGTGCCACCAGCAGAGTTTCCCAAGAGACCCAGTACTTC. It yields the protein CATSRVSQETQYF.

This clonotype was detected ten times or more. DNA of the CDR3: TGTGCCAGCAGTGAATCGGGGGCAACTAATGAAAAACTGTTTTTT. Its protein is CASSESGATNEKLFF. The rearrangement links TRBV25-1 to TRBJ1-4, with a weak D call TRBD1 (5 bases). The CDR3 extends over 15 amino acids. V was shortened by 1 base and J by 0 bases, with 6 bases between the two germline ends. Germline V gene data show CDR1 as MGHDK and CDR2 as SYGVNS.

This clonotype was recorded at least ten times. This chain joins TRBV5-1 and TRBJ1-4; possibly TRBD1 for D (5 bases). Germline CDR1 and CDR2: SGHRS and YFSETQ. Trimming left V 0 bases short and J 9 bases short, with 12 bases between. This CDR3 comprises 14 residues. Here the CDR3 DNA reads TGCGCCAGCAGCTTGGTTACAGGTTTGAAAAAACTGTTTTTT. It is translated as CASSLVTGLKKLFF.

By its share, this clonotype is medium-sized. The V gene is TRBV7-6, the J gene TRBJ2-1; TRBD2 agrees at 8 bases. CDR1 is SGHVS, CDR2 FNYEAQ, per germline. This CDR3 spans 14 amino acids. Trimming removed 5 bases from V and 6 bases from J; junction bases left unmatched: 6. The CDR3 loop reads CASSTGGAGNEQFF. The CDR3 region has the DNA TGTGCCAGCAGCACCGGGGGGGCCGGCAATGAGCAGTTCTTC.

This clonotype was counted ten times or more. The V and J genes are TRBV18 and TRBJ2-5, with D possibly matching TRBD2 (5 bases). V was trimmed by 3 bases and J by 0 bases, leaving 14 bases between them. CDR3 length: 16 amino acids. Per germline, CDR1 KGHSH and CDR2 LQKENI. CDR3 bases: TGTGCCAGCTCACCCCCCGGGCGAGGGCACCAAGAGACCCAGTACTTC. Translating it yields CASSPPGRGHQETQYF. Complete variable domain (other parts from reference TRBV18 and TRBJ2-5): NAGVMQNPRHLVRRRGQEARLRCSPMKGHSHVYWYRQLPEEGLKFMVYLQKENIIDESGMPKERFSAEFPKEGPSILRIQQVVRGDSAAYFCASSPPGRGHQETQYFGPGTRLLVL.